The 8 T cell receptor beta chains in this list originate from one sample, sequenced in a study of HIV-infected patients and healthy controls. TCRdb reprocessed the 5' RACE reads via MiXCR and lists one record per CDR3 protein. The table lists some 70,000 distinct CDR3 sequences, about 19% of them singletons. The sample comprised CD4+ T cells from blood. These receptors were collected from a human donor in good health.

This clonotype was seen many times. This sequence joins TRBV10-3 and TRBJ1-6, with 7 bases fitting TRBD1. Germline V gene lookup returns CDR1 ENHRY and CDR2 SYGVKD. V lost 2 bases, J lost 3 bases, and 10 bases stayed unmatched. The CDR3 sequence is 18 residues long. The DNA of the CDR3 is TGTGCCATCAGTGAGCTCCCGAGGGGGCCAATCTATAATTCACCCCTCCACTTT. This codes for CAISELPRGPIYNSPLHF.

The chain carries TRBV29-1 and TRBJ2-5; 11 positions agree with TRBD1. The V gene end was trimmed by 3 bases and the J gene end by 5 bases; junction bases not matched to a gene: 5. Germline V gene data show CDR1 as SQVTM and CDR2 as ANQGSEA. CDR3 length equals 14 residues. The CDR3 loop reads CSVEAGTGGETQYF. CDR3 coding DNA: TGCAGCGTTGAGGCCGGGACAGGGGGGGAGACCCAGTACTTC.

This clonotype has more than one count but fewer than ten. The rearrangement links TRBV5-1 to TRBJ2-1; 12 bases are a match to TRBD1. The CDR3 is 16 amino acids. Trimming took 1 base from V and 8 from J; bases not matched to a gene: 7. Germline V CDR1 and CDR2: SGHRS, YFSETQ. The CDR3 sequence is CASSLRGQGAWDEQFF. The DNA for the CDR3 is TGCGCCAGCAGCTTGAGGGGACAGGGGGCCTGGGATGAGCAGTTCTTC.

This clonotype was picked up many times. This chain connects TRBV4-3 to TRBJ1-1, with D unclear. Germline lookup yields CDR1 LGHNA and CDR2 YSLEER. This CDR3 is 12 amino acids long. Trimming stripped 0 bases from V and 2 bases from J, with 1 base between. The CDR3 region has the DNA TGCGCCAGCAGCCAAGATAACACTGAAGCTTTCTTT. Protein sequence: CASSQDNTEAFF.

There are many counts of this clonotype. The CDR3 region has the DNA TGTGCCAGCAGTCAACCGACAACTAATGAAAAACTGTTTTTT. Protein product: CASSQPTTNEKLFF. V gene TRBV28 combines with J gene TRBJ1-4, with D hard to call. The germline V gene encodes CDR1 MDHEN and CDR2 SYDVKM. This CDR3 has 14 residues. V was shortened by 5 bases and J by 0 bases, with 7 bases between the two germline ends.

This clonotype was observed a few times. The rearrangement uses TRBV10-3 and TRBJ1-5; 9 nucleotides line up with TRBD1. Germline V lookup: CDR1 ENHRY, CDR2 SYGVKD. V gave up 3 bases and J gave up 4 bases; unmatched junction bases: 7. This CDR3 has 16 residues. Here the CDR3 DNA reads TGTGCCATCAGTGACCCGGGACAGGGAGGTAATCAGCCCCAGCATTTT. Its protein is CAISDPGQGGNQPQHF.

The chain recombines TRBV7-9 with TRBJ1-5; tentative D call: TRBD1 (5 bases). Germline loops: CDR1 SEHNR, CDR2 FQNEAQ (reference sequence). V was trimmed by 5 bases and J by 3 bases, leaving 8 bases between them. CDR3 length equals 13 residues. The CDR3: CASSAGHNQPQHF. CDR3 DNA: TGTGCCAGCAGCGCCGGACACAATCAGCCCCAGCATTTT.

This CDR3 reads CASSFGGPSNEQFF. The CDR3 DNA is TGTGCCAGCAGCTTTGGGGGTCCAAGCAATGAGCAGTTCTTC. This chain joins TRBV7-8 and TRBJ2-1; D tentatively reads TRBD1 or TRBD2 (5 bases each). Germline loops: CDR1 SGHVS, CDR2 FQNEAQ. Trimming removed 3 bases from V and 6 bases from J, with 12 bases in between. This CDR3 region has 14 residues.